This T cell receptor (beta chain) was observed in a study of CD8 T cells in ankylosing spondylitis. In its sample, this clonotype was seen many times. Its antigen is still unknown. Trimming cost V 6 bases and J 2 bases, with 7 bases left between them. The CDR3 is made up of 12 amino acids. Germline V gene lookup returns CDR1 MDHEN and CDR2 SYDVKM. Study results and limitations: Significant enrichment of disease-linked clones was reported in matched ankylosing spondylitis synovial fluid.

TCRdb reprocessed the 5' RACE reads via MiXCR and lists one record per CDR3 protein. Among approximately 220,000 distinct CDR3 sequences listed, around 24% were seen once. The chain employs TRBV28 and TRBJ1-2; D is uncertain. Sequencing used blood, either unsorted or a sorted T cell fraction (not recorded which). The sequence derives from a male donor with ankylosing spondylitis or in good health (not recorded which). This CDR3 is CASSSTNYGYTF. The CDR3 nucleotides are TGTGCCAGCAGCTCGACCAACTATGGCTACACCTTC.